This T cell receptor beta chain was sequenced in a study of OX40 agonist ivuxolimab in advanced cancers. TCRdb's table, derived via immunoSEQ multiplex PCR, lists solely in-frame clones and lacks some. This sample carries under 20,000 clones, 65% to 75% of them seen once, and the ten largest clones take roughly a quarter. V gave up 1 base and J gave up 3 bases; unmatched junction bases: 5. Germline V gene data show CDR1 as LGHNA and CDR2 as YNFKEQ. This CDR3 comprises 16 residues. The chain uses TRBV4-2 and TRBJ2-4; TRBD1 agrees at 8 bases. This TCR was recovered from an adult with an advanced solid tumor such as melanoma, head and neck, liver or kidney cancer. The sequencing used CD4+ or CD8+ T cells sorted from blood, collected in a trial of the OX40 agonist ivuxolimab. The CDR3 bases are TGTGCCAGCAGCCAAGGGACAGGGAGATTCAAAAACATTCAGTACTTC. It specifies CASSQGTGRFKNIQYF.